A selection of T cell receptor beta chains follows, all from one sample in a study of blood T cell repertoires in COVID-19. Assay: immunoSEQ multiplex PCR; the TCRdb copy retains only in-frame clones and omits some. The repertoire holds fewer than 300,000 clones, with approximately 90% as singletons. Sequenced material: PBMCs or T cells enriched from blood (not recorded which). The receptors shown here come from a woman aged 40 to 50 with acute COVID-19. Each CDR3 is given with its conserved first and last residue. D genes are given only for firm matches. Clone size is not always given. Where it is, it says once, few, many or a class for expanded clones.

CDR3 protein: CASKTGITDTQYF
CDR3 DNA: TGTGCCAGTAAGACAGGGATCACAGATACGCAGTATTTT
D gene: TRBD1
J gene: TRBJ2-3
V gene: TRBV12-3/TRBV12-4
clone size: -

CDR3 protein: CAGGAGSDTQYF
CDR3 DNA: TGTGCCGGCGGGGCAGGGTCAGATACGCAGTATTTT
D gene: -
J gene: TRBJ2-3
V gene: TRBV2
clone size: -

CDR3 protein: CASSIHRDDEQYF
CDR3 DNA: TGTGCCAGCAGCATACACAGGGACGACGAGCAGTACTTC
D gene: -
J gene: TRBJ2-7
V gene: TRBV7-2
clone size: few

CDR3 protein: CASSLKTSGGANEQYF
CDR3 DNA: TGTGCCAGCAGCCTCAAGACTAGCGGGGGGGCCAACGAGCAGTACTTC
D gene: TRBD2
J gene: TRBJ2-7
V gene: TRBV3-1/TRBV3-2
clone size: -

CDR3 protein: CASSQLAGAKDTQYF
CDR3 DNA: TGCGCCAGCAGCCAACTAGCGGGGGCCAAAGATACGCAGTATTTT
D gene: TRBD2
J gene: TRBJ2-3
V gene: TRBV4-1
clone size: -

CDR3 protein: CASGLYRGQDGTEAFF
CDR3 DNA: TGTGCTAGTGGTTTGTACAGGGGGCAGGATGGCACTGAAGCTTTCTTT
D gene: TRBD1
J gene: TRBJ1-1
V gene: TRBV12-5
clone size: -

CDR3 protein: CATSRDLFSGPIYEQYF
CDR3 DNA: TGTGCCACCAGCAGAGACTTGTTTAGTGGGCCGATTTACGAGCAGTACTTC
D gene: -
J gene: TRBJ2-7
V gene: TRBV15
clone size: -

CDR3 protein: CASSSRDRAYEQYF
CDR3 DNA: TGTGCCAGCAGCTCTCGGGACAGGGCCTACGAGCAGTACTTC
D gene: TRBD1
J gene: TRBJ2-7
V gene: TRBV11-3
clone size: -

CDR3 protein: CASSPHVAQGGAYEQYF
CDR3 DNA: TGTGCCAGCTCACCACACGTCGCCCAAGGGGGGGCCTACGAGCAGTACTTC
D gene: -
J gene: TRBJ2-7
V gene: TRBV18
clone size: -

CDR3 protein: CASSQDRNRGYNEQFF
CDR3 DNA: TGCGCCAGCAGCCAAGATCGGAACAGGGGCTACAATGAGCAGTTCTTC
D gene: TRBD1
J gene: TRBJ2-1
V gene: TRBV4-1
clone size: -

CDR3 protein: CASSSLFGGNNEQFF
CDR3 DNA: TGTGCCAGCAGTTCCCTCTTCGGGGGGAACAATGAGCAGTTCTTC
D gene: TRBD2
J gene: TRBJ2-1
V gene: TRBV6-5
clone size: -

CDR3 protein: CAISEFTGGAGGEQYF
CDR3 DNA: TGTGCCATCAGTGAATTTACAGGGGGCGCGGGGGGAGAGCAGTACTTC
D gene: -
J gene: TRBJ2-7
V gene: TRBV10-3
clone size: -

CDR3 protein: CASSTPRGTVNTEAFF
CDR3 DNA: TGTGCCAGCAGCACACCGCGTGGGACAGTGAACACTGAAGCTTTCTTT
D gene: TRBD1
J gene: TRBJ1-1
V gene: TRBV7-9
clone size: -

CDR3 protein: CASSRVGRENTEAFF
CDR3 DNA: TGTGCCAGCAGCCGGGTGGGGAGGGAGAACACTGAAGCTTTCTTT
D gene: -
J gene: TRBJ1-1
V gene: TRBV5-6
clone size: -

CDR3 protein: CASSEELAGGPRYNEQFF
CDR3 DNA: TGTGCCAGCAGTGAAGAACTAGCGGGGGGGCCACGCTACAATGAGCAGTTCTTC
D gene: TRBD2
J gene: TRBJ2-1
V gene: TRBV6-1
clone size: -

CDR3 protein: CASSSETGQPQHF
CDR3 DNA: TGTGCCAGCAGTTCCGAGACGGGTCAGCCCCAGCATTTT
D gene: -
J gene: TRBJ1-5
V gene: TRBV6-4
clone size: many

CDR3 protein: CATSDVGQSRETQYF
CDR3 DNA: TGTGCCACCAGTGACGTGGGACAGAGTAGGGAGACCCAGTACTTC
D gene: TRBD1
J gene: TRBJ2-5
V gene: TRBV24-1
clone size: -

CDR3 protein: CASSEGTSGVETQYF
CDR3 DNA: TGTGCCAGCAGTGAAGGGACTAGCGGGGTAGAGACCCAGTACTTC
D gene: TRBD2
J gene: TRBJ2-5
V gene: TRBV25-1
clone size: -

CDR3 protein: CSASHGRNTIYF
CDR3 DNA: TGCAGTGCTAGTCACGGTCGAAACACCATATATTTT
D gene: -
J gene: TRBJ1-3
V gene: TRBV20-1
clone size: -

CDR3 protein: CASQGGNRNTEAFF
CDR3 DNA: TGCGCCAGCCAAGGGGGCAATAGAAACACTGAAGCTTTCTTT
D gene: TRBD1
J gene: TRBJ1-1
V gene: TRBV10-2
clone size: once

CDR3 protein: CSVGQVLNYGYTF
CDR3 DNA: TGCAGCGTTGGACAGGTCCTTAACTATGGCTACACCTTC
D gene: -
J gene: TRBJ1-2
V gene: TRBV29-1
clone size: -

CDR3 protein: CASSIPSSGRLINEQFF
CDR3 DNA: TGTGCCAGTAGTATACCCTCTAGCGGGAGGTTGATTAATGAGCAGTTCTTC
D gene: TRBD2
J gene: TRBJ2-1
V gene: TRBV19
clone size: -

CDR3 protein: CASSLGPQGSGNTIYF
CDR3 DNA: TGCGCCAGCAGCTTGGGGCCGCAGGGCTCTGGAAACACCATATATTTT
D gene: -
J gene: TRBJ1-3
V gene: TRBV5-1
clone size: few

CDR3 protein: CASSPTGALSYEQYF
CDR3 DNA: TGTGCCAGCAGCCCGACAGGGGCCCTCTCCTACGAGCAGTACTTC
D gene: TRBD1
J gene: TRBJ2-7
V gene: TRBV6-5
clone size: -

CDR3 protein: CSGITGYGYTF
CDR3 DNA: TGCAGTGGGATCACAGGCTATGGCTACACCTTC
D gene: -
J gene: TRBJ1-2
V gene: TRBV20-1
clone size: -

CDR3 protein: CASSQGQGAYTNTEAFF
CDR3 DNA: TGTGCCAGCAGCCAAGGACAGGGGGCCTACACGAATACTGAAGCTTTCTTT
D gene: TRBD1
J gene: TRBJ1-1
V gene: TRBV7-2
clone size: -

CDR3 protein: CASSLGTGATDTQYF
CDR3 DNA: TGCGCCAGCAGCTTAGGGACAGGGGCAACAGATACGCAGTATTTT
D gene: TRBD1
J gene: TRBJ2-3
V gene: TRBV4-1
clone size: -

CDR3 protein: CASSPGLVHEQFF
CDR3 DNA: TGTGCCAGCAGCCCAGGACTAGTCCATGAGCAGTTCTTC
D gene: TRBD2
J gene: TRBJ2-1
V gene: TRBV7-8
clone size: -

CDR3 protein: CASSSGGQGKANYGYTF
CDR3 DNA: TGTGCCAGCAGCAGTGGCGGACAGGGCAAAGCCAACTATGGCTACACCTTC
D gene: TRBD1
J gene: TRBJ1-2
V gene: TRBV5-4
clone size: -

CDR3 protein: CSASLGSSYNSPLHF
CDR3 DNA: TGCAGTGCTAGTTTAGGGAGCTCCTATAATTCACCCCTCCACTTT
D gene: -
J gene: TRBJ1-6
V gene: TRBV20-1
clone size: -

CDR3 protein: CASSFVGDTQYF
CDR3 DNA: TGTGCCAGCAGCTTCGTCGGAGATACGCAGTATTTT
D gene: -
J gene: TRBJ2-3
V gene: TRBV7-6
clone size: once

CDR3 protein: CASSEVQGSYNEQFF
CDR3 DNA: TGTGCCAGCAGTGAGGTACAGGGGTCCTACAATGAGCAGTTCTTC
D gene: TRBD1
J gene: TRBJ2-1
V gene: TRBV2
clone size: -

CDR3 protein: CASSPPTPGSHPYF
CDR3 DNA: TGTGCCAGCAGCCCCCCCACGCCGGGGTCGCACCCGTATTTT
D gene: -
J gene: TRBJ2-3
V gene: TRBV9
clone size: -

CDR3 protein: CASSEGRMYASGEQYF
CDR3 DNA: TGTGCCAGCAGTGAAGGGAGGATGTATGCTAGCGGCGAGCAGTACTTC
D gene: TRBD2
J gene: TRBJ2-7
V gene: TRBV2
clone size: -

CDR3 protein: CASSARDGYEQYF
CDR3 DNA: TGTGCCAGTAGTGCGCGGGACGGCTACGAGCAGTACTTC
D gene: -
J gene: TRBJ2-7
V gene: TRBV19
clone size: -

CDR3 protein: CASSKGFGDTASNQPQHF
CDR3 DNA: TGTGCCAGCAGCAAAGGTTTCGGGGACACAGCTAGCAATCAGCCCCAGCATTTT
D gene: -
J gene: TRBJ1-5
V gene: TRBV21-1
clone size: once

CDR3 protein: CASSLTGFGNTIYF
CDR3 DNA: TGTGCCAGCAGCTTAACGGGATTCGGAAACACCATATATTTT
D gene: -
J gene: TRBJ1-3
V gene: TRBV5-6
clone size: large

CDR3 protein: CASQTGRSYEQYF
CDR3 DNA: TGTGCCAGTCAGACAGGACGTTCCTACGAGCAGTACTTC
D gene: -
J gene: TRBJ2-7
V gene: TRBV6-5
clone size: -

CDR3 protein: CASGLAGTSGGYNEQFF
CDR3 DNA: TGTGCTAGTGGTTTGGCCGGGACTAGCGGGGGGTACAATGAGCAGTTCTTC
D gene: TRBD2
J gene: TRBJ2-1
V gene: TRBV12-5
clone size: once

CDR3 protein: CASSQDEGGAYEQYF
CDR3 DNA: TGCGCCAGCAGCCAAGATGAAGGGGGCGCGTACGAGCAGTACTTC
D gene: TRBD1
J gene: TRBJ2-7
V gene: TRBV4-1
clone size: once

CDR3 protein: CASSLEWSSGIDNEQFF
CDR3 DNA: TGTGCCAGCAGCCTGGAGTGGTCTAGCGGGATCGACAATGAGCAGTTCTTC
D gene: TRBD2
J gene: TRBJ2-1
V gene: TRBV5-4
clone size: -

CDR3 protein: CASSQREAGTEAFF
CDR3 DNA: TGTGCCAGCAGCCAACGGGAGGCGGGCACTGAAGCTTTCTTT
D gene: -
J gene: TRBJ1-1
V gene: TRBV3-1/TRBV3-2
clone size: -

CDR3 protein: CASSSGEKLFF
CDR3 DNA: TGTGCCAGCAGCTCGGGGGAAAAACTGTTTTTT
D gene: -
J gene: TRBJ1-4
V gene: TRBV7-6
clone size: -

CDR3 protein: CASSSTPGGGGGYTF
CDR3 DNA: TGTGCCAGCAGTTCCACGCCGGGAGGGGGAGGTGGCTACACCTTC
D gene: -
J gene: TRBJ1-2
V gene: TRBV28
clone size: -

CDR3 protein: CASSQESSGGSEQYF
CDR3 DNA: TGTGCCAGCAGCCAAGAGTCTAGCGGGGGGAGCGAGCAGTACTTC
D gene: TRBD2
J gene: TRBJ2-7
V gene: TRBV4-2
clone size: medium-sized

CDR3 protein: CSASKPGGLGYGYTF
CDR3 DNA: TGCAGTGCTAGTAAACCCGGAGGGCTAGGCTATGGCTACACCTTC
D gene: -
J gene: TRBJ1-2
V gene: TRBV20-1
clone size: few

CDR3 protein: CASRRQGGAPPDTQYF
CDR3 DNA: TGTGCCAGCAGGCGTCAGGGAGGCGCACCCCCGGATACGCAGTATTTT
D gene: -
J gene: TRBJ2-3
V gene: TRBV7-9
clone size: -